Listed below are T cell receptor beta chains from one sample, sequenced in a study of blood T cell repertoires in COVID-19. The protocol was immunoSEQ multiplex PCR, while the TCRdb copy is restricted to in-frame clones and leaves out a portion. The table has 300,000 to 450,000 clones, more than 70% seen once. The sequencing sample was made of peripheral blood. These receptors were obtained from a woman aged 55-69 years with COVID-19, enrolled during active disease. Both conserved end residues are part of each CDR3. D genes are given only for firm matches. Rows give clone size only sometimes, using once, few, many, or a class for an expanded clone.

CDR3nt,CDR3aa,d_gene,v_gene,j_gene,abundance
TGTGCCAGCAGTTTAAAGATCCCGGGACAGGGTGACACCGGGGAGCTGTTTTTT,CASSLKIPGQGDTGELFF,TRBD1,TRBV27,TRBJ2-2,-
TGTGCCAGCAGCCAAGTTCAGGGAATAGGTGAAGCTTTCTTT,CASSQVQGIGEAFF,-,TRBV3-1/TRBV3-2,TRBJ1-1,-
TGCGCCAGCAGCCTCCGGGACAGCCAAGAGACCCAGTACTTC,CASSLRDSQETQYF,TRBD1,TRBV4-1,TRBJ2-5,once
TGTGCCACCAGCAGAGGGATGGAGAGCAATCAGCCCCAGCATTTT,CATSRGMESNQPQHF,-,TRBV15,TRBJ1-5,-
TGTGCCAGCACGCGGGGCGGTCCTAGCACAGATACGCAGTATTTT,CASTRGGPSTDTQYF,-,TRBV6-5,TRBJ2-3,-
TGTGCCAGCGGAGACAGTAACTATGGCTACACCTTC,CASGDSNYGYTF,-,TRBV2,TRBJ1-2,-
TGTGCCAGCAGTCCCGGAGGGTCGGGGTACACTGAAGCTTTCTTT,CASSPGGSGYTEAFF,-,TRBV28,TRBJ1-1,-
TGTGCCAGCAGCCAAGATTGGGCCCTCTCATCCAGGGAGACCCAGTACTTC,CASSQDWALSSRETQYF,-,TRBV14,TRBJ2-5,-
TGTGCCACCAGTGATCCACCGGGACAGGGGGCATCCTCTGGCTACACCTTC,CATSDPPGQGASSGYTF,TRBD1,TRBV24-1,TRBJ1-2,-
TGTGCCAGCAGCGTAGTTGAGGGGGCGCTGAGGTCGGCTTTCTTT,CASSVVEGALRSAFF,TRBD1,TRBV9,TRBJ1-1,-
TGTGCCATCAGTTTCCGGGACAGGGGAAACAATGAGCAGTTCTTC,CAISFRDRGNNEQFF,TRBD1,TRBV10-3,TRBJ2-1,-
TGTGCCAGCAGCCAAGCCGACAGGGGGTACGAGCAGTACTTC,CASSQADRGYEQYF,TRBD1,TRBV3-1/TRBV3-2,TRBJ2-7,-
TGTGCCAGCTCACTCACAGGGGGCGACGAGCAGTACTTC,CASSLTGGDEQYF,TRBD1,TRBV18,TRBJ2-7,-
TGTGCCAGCAGTGTGGGACAGTGGGGCTACACCTTC,CASSVGQWGYTF,TRBD1,TRBV25-1,TRBJ1-2,-
TGTGCCAGCAGCCCCACCGGTGCCGAGCAGTACTTC,CASSPTGAEQYF,-,TRBV3-1/TRBV3-2,TRBJ2-7,-
TGTGCCAGCAGTTTGTGGGAGAATTCACCCCTCCACTTT,CASSLWENSPLHF,-,TRBV12-3/TRBV12-4,TRBJ1-6,-
TGTGCCAGCAGCTTAGGGCTAGCGGGGGGACGAAGTCCATTCAATGAGCAGTTCTTC,CASSLGLAGGRSPFNEQFF,TRBD2,TRBV7-9,TRBJ2-1,-
TGTGCCAGCAGTCTAGGACAGGGAAATTCACCCCTCCACTTT,CASSLGQGNSPLHF,TRBD1,TRBV27,TRBJ1-6,-
TGTGCCAGCAGTCCAGCCCGCAGGGGTCTGGGTCAGCCCCAGCATTTT,CASSPARRGLGQPQHF,-,TRBV27,TRBJ1-5,-
TGTGCCAGCAGCATGGGCCTTAACACTGAAGCTTTCTTT,CASSMGLNTEAFF,-,TRBV11-1,TRBJ1-1,-
TGTGCCAGCAGCCTCGACAGTAACACAGATACGCAGTATTTT,CASSLDSNTDTQYF,-,TRBV14,TRBJ2-3,-
TGTGCCAGTAGTCGGAGCGGTCACTCCTACAATGAGCAGTTCTTC,CASSRSGHSYNEQFF,-,TRBV19,TRBJ2-1,-
TGTGCCAGCAGCCAAGATTTACGGGGCAATCAGCCCCAGCATTTT,CASSQDLRGNQPQHF,-,TRBV4-2,TRBJ1-5,-
TGTGCCAGCAGCTCTTATGGCTACACCTTC,CASSSYGYTF,-,TRBV28,TRBJ1-2,-
TGCGCCAGCAGCGATTCGTACACATCAAGATTATCCAGGGGGAACACTGAAGCTTTCTTT,CASSDSYTSRLSRGNTEAFF,-,TRBV23-1,TRBJ1-1,-
TGTGCTAGTGGTTTGGGGTTCACAGAGACGGAGACCCAGTACTTC,CASGLGFTETETQYF,-,TRBV12-5,TRBJ2-5,-
TGTGCCAGCAGCCAAACCGGGACTGTTTCCTCTGGAAACACCATATATTTT,CASSQTGTVSSGNTIYF,-,TRBV3-1/TRBV3-2,TRBJ1-3,-
TGTGCCAGCAGCTTAGCGCTGGGACAGGGCTACAATGAGCAGTTCTTC,CASSLALGQGYNEQFF,TRBD1,TRBV11-1,TRBJ2-1,once
TGTGCCAGCAGCTTACCGGACAGGCCTTTGGCGAACACTGAAGCTTTCTTT,CASSLPDRPLANTEAFF,TRBD1,TRBV11-2,TRBJ1-1,-
TGTGCCACCAGTGATTTGCCCGGACAGGGAGGGAACACCGGGGAGCTGTTTTTT,CATSDLPGQGGNTGELFF,TRBD1,TRBV24-1,TRBJ2-2,-
TGTGCCAGCAGCTTAGGGGGGACTAGCGGCTCCAGCACAGATACGCAGTATTTT,CASSLGGTSGSSTDTQYF,TRBD2,TRBV7-8,TRBJ2-3,-
TGTGCCAGTAGTAGAACCGGGGTTAACTATGGCTACACCTTC,CASSRTGVNYGYTF,-,TRBV19,TRBJ1-2,-
TGTGCCAGCAGTCCCCCGGACAGGGCGAATGGCTACACCTTC,CASSPPDRANGYTF,TRBD1,TRBV6-2/TRBV6-3,TRBJ1-2,-
TGTGCCAGCTCACTAAACTTAGACACGGAGCAGTTCTTC,CASSLNLDTEQFF,-,TRBV18,TRBJ2-1,-
TGCGCCAGCAGTTCAGCGGGGGTAGGCACAGATACGCAGTATTTT,CASSSAGVGTDTQYF,TRBD2,TRBV5-1,TRBJ2-3,-
TGTGCCAGTAGTAAGGACAGGGAAGGCCAGCCCCAGCATTTT,CASSKDREGQPQHF,TRBD1,TRBV19,TRBJ1-5,-